The 11 T cell receptor beta chains given below trace back to one sample, sequenced in a study of post-analysis software for immune sequencing data. Broader study findings: There were a handful of TRBV segments more frequent in patients than controls, and TRBV5-6, TRBV5-1 and TRBV20-1 were among them.

Every TCR beta cDNA library bore unique molecular identifiers. TCRdb called the PCR reads again in MiXCR, with one record for every CDR3 protein. The sample lists under 900,000 distinct CDR3 sequences; around 50% were seen once. The antigens of these receptors remain unknown. Sequences were obtained from blood. These TCRs come from a girl aged 5-17 years with multiple sclerosis.

V usage is TRBV29-1 and J usage is TRBJ2-1; 11 bases align to TRBD2. The end of the DNA aligns better with TRBJ2-7, so the J call may be wrong. The germline V gene has CDR1 SQVTM and CDR2 ANQGSEA. The CDR3 runs 15 residues. CDR3 amino acids: CSVRGGLAEYNEQYF. As DNA, the CDR3 is TGCAGCGTTAGGGGGGGACTAGCGGAGTACAATGAGCAGTACTTC.

The rearrangement uses TRBV27 and TRBJ2-7; tentative D call: TRBD2 (5 bases). CDR3 length: 14 amino acids. V was shortened by 5 bases and J by 0 bases, with 11 bases between the two germline ends. CDR1 and CDR2 from the germline V gene are MNHEY and SMNVEV (reference sequence). CDR3 loop: CASSRGRGSYEQYF. Here the CDR3 DNA reads TGTGCCAGCAGTCGTGGACGGGGCTCCTACGAGCAGTACTTC.

This clonotype occurred a few times. The rearrangement uses TRBV7-9 and TRBJ2-1; D unresolved. Trimming took off 3 bases at V and 5 bases at J, with 5 bases between the two ends. The CDR3 totals 12 residues. From germline, CDR1 is SEHNR and CDR2 FQNEAQ (reference sequence). CDR3 nucleotides: TGTGCCAGCAGCTTTTTTGACAATGAGCAGTTCTTC. Protein: CASSFFDNEQFF.

This clonotype was observed once. The chain couples TRBV25-1 to TRBJ2-1; D is unclear. Trimming took off 2 bases at V and 6 bases at J, with 11 bases between the two ends. This CDR3 is 14 amino acids long. Germline V CDR1 and CDR2: MGHDK, SYGVNS. The CDR3 DNA sequence: TGTGCCAGCAGTGAAGAGCTAGTTTCCAATGAGCAGTTCTTC. Residues: CASSEELVSNEQFF.

The chain employs TRBV30 and TRBJ1-1; 7 bases align to TRBD1. The CDR3 covers 12 residues. V lost 2 bases and J lost 9; bases outside the gene matches: 6. CDR1 and CDR2 from the germline V gene are GTSNPN and SVGIG (reference sequence). CDR3 region: CAWSLRDRKAFF. CDR3 bases: TGTGCCTGGAGTCTCCGGGACAGAAAAGCTTTCTTT.

The chain carries TRBV7-8 and TRBJ2-3, with D possibly matching TRBD2 (5 bases). Germline V gene sequence: CDR1 SGHVS, CDR2 FQNEAQ. Between the trimmed V and J ends, which lost 3 bases and 3 bases, there was a span of 13 bases. CDR3 length: 15 amino acids. DNA for the CDR3: TGTGCCAGCAGCTTCGGGGATTCAGTAACAGATACGCAGTATTTT. Encoded protein: CASSFGDSVTDTQYF.

This clonotype has more than one count but fewer than ten. J is TRBJ2-7 and V is TRBV18; the D gene is possibly TRBD2 (5 bases). The J call could be wrong; TRBJ2-4 is a better fit for the DNA end. The length of the CDR3 is 14 residues. The germline V gene has CDR1 KGHSH and CDR2 LQKENI. The CDR3 here is CASSPRVRENIQYF. DNA of the CDR3: TGTGCCAGCTCACCACGGGTGAGGGAAAACATTCAGTACTTC.

The V gene is TRBV4-2, the J gene TRBJ2-1, with 10 bases identical to TRBD2. With 0 bases clipped from V and 2 bases from J, the junction kept 4 bases outside the gene matches. This CDR3 contains 17 residues. CDR1 LGHNA and CDR2 YNFKEQ come from the germline V gene. The CDR3 nucleotides read TGTGCCAGCAGCCAAGATGGGCTAGCGGGGGCCTACAATGAGCAGTTCTTC. Its protein is CASSQDGLAGAYNEQFF.

The V call is TRBV7-9, the J call TRBJ2-1, with unresolved D. Germline loops: CDR1 SEHNR, CDR2 FQNEAQ (reference sequence). The ends were cut back, 8 bases at V and 5 bases at J, with 16 bases in the middle. This CDR3 is built from 14 residues. CDR3 nucleotides: TGTGCCAGCGGATCAAACGAAATCCACAATGAGCAGTTCTTC. Protein: CASGSNEIHNEQFF. Full variable domain (missing parts from reference TRBV7-9 and TRBJ2-1): DTGVSQNPRHKITKRGQNVTFRCDPISEHNRLYWYRQTLGQGPEFLTYFQNEAQLEKSRLLSDRFSAERPKGSFSTLEIQRTEQGDSAMYLCASGSNEIHNEQFFGPGTRLTVL.

This sequence joins TRBV7-9 and TRBJ2-3, with D perhaps TRBD2 (8 bases). V lost 4 bases, J lost 0 bases, and 14 bases lay in between. CDR1 and CDR2 from the germline V gene are SEHNR and FQNEAQ (reference sequence). The length of the CDR3 is 16 residues. The CDR3 sequence: CASSWDSGGSTDTQYF. In DNA form, the CDR3 reads TGTGCCAGCAGCTGGGACAGCGGGGGTAGCACAGATACGCAGTATTTT. The variable domain in full, with the rest retrieved from reference TRBV7-9 and TRBJ2-3, is DTGVSQNPRHKITKRGQNVTFRCDPISEHNRLYWYRQTLGQGPEFLTYFQNEAQLEKSRLLSDRFSAERPKGSFSTLEIQRTEQGDSAMYLCASSWDSGGSTDTQYFGPGTRLTVL.

V usage is TRBV6-6 and J usage is TRBJ2-7; D possibly corresponds to TRBD1 (6 bases). V lost 4 bases to trimming and J lost 2 bases, with 21 bases between them. The germline CDR1 and CDR2 sequences are MNHNY and SVGAGI (reference sequence). The CDR3 totals 17 residues. This chain's CDR3 is CASSFSTGTQATYEQYF. The CDR3 DNA reads TGTGCCAGCAGTTTCTCCACCGGGACACAGGCTACCTACGAGCAGTACTTC.